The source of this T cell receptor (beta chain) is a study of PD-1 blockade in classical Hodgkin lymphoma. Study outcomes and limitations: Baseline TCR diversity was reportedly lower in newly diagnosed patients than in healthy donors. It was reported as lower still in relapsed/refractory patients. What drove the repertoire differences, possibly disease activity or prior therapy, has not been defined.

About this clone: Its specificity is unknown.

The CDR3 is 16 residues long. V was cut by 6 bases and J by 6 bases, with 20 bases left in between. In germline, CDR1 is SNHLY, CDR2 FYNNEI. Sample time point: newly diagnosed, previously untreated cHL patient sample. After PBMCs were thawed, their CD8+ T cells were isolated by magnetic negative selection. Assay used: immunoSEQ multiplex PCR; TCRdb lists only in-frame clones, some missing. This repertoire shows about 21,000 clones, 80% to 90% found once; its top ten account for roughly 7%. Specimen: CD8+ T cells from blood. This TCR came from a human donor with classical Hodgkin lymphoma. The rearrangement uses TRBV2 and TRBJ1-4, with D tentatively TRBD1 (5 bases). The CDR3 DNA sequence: TGTGCCAGCAGCGAATCTTCCAGGGTGGTCGATGAAAAACTGTTTTTT. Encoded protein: CASSESSRVVDEKLFF.